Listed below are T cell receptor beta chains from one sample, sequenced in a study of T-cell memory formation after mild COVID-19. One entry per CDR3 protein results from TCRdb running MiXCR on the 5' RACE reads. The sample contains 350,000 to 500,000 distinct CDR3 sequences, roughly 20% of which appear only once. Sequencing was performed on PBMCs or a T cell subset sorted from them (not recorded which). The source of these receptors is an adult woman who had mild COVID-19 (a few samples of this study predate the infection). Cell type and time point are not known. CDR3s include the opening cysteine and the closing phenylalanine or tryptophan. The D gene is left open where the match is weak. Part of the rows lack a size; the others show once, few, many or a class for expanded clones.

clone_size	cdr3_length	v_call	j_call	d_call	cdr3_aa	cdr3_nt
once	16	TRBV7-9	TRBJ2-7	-	CASSHRGLGTTHEQYF	TGTGCCAGCAGCCACCGGGGCTTGGGGACCACTCACGAGCAGTACTTC
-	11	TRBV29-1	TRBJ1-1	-	CSVAGSTEAFF	TGCAGCGTTGCAGGGTCCACTGAAGCTTTCTTT
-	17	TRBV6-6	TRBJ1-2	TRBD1	CASSYLGQGEPNYGYTF	TGTGCCAGCAGTTACTTGGGACAGGGGGAACCTAACTATGGCTACACCTTC
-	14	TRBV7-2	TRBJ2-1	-	CASSLGPLIDEQFF	TGTGCCAGCAGCTTAGGCCCCCTGATAGATGAGCAGTTCTTC
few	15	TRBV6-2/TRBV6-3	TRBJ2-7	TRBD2	CASSQTTSQVYEQYF	TGTGCCAGCAGTCAAACGACTAGCCAGGTTTACGAGCAGTACTTC
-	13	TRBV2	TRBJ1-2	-	CASSDLRADGYTF	TGTGCCAGCAGTGACCTCAGGGCCGATGGCTACACCTTC
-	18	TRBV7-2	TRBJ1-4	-	CASSLDRRRTRKEGKLFF	TGTGCCAGCAGCTTAGACAGACGGAGGACCCGGAAGGAAGGAAAACTGTTTTTT
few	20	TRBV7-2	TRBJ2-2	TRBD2	CASSLARVTGTSGNTGELFF	TGTGCCAGCAGCTTAGCCAGGGTAACCGGGACTAGCGGGAACACCGGGGAGCTGTTTTTT
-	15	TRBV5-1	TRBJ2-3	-	CASSLEGLRTDTQYF	TGCGCCAGCAGCTTGGAGGGTTTGCGCACAGATACGCAGTATTTT
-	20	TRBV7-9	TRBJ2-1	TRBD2	CASSLVPGLAVSSSYNEQFF	TGTGCCAGCAGCTTAGTGCCGGGACTAGCCGTTTCTAGCTCCTACAATGAGCAGTTCTTC
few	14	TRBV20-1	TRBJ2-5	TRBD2	CSASRREYGETQYF	TGCAGTGCTAGTAGGCGGGAGTATGGAGAGACCCAGTACTTC
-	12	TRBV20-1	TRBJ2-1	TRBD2	CSAKLAGEGQFF	TGCAGTGCTAAATTAGCGGGAGAAGGGCAGTTCTTC
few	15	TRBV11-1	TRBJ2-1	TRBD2	CASSLRTSGRDEQFF	TGTGCCAGCAGCTTGAGGACTAGCGGGAGGGATGAGCAGTTCTTC
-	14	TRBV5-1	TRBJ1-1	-	CASTRGSGNTEAFF	TGCGCCAGCACCCGAGGATCGGGGAACACTGAAGCTTTCTTT
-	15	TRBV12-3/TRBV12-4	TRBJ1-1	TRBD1	CASSQRDRMNTEAFF	TGTGCCAGCAGTCAACGGGACAGGATGAACACTGAAGCTTTCTTT
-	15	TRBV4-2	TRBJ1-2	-	CASSQDFGSNYGYTF	TGTGCCAGCAGCCAAGATTTCGGCAGTAACTATGGCTACACCTTC
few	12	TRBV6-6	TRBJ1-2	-	CASSPSGAGYTF	TGTGCCAGCAGCCCCAGCGGCGCGGGCTACACCTTC
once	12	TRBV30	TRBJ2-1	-	CAWSQNYNEQFF	TGTGCCTGGAGTCAAAACTACAATGAGCAGTTCTTC
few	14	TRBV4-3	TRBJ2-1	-	CASSQDLENNEQFF	TGCGCCAGCAGCCAAGATCTTGAGAACAATGAGCAGTTCTTC
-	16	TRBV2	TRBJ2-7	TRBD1	CASSYLMTGQLYEQYF	TGTGCCAGCAGTTACTTAATGACGGGACAGCTCTACGAGCAGTACTTC
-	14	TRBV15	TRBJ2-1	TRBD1	CATSTGQDYNEQFF	TGTGCCACCAGCACCGGACAGGACTACAATGAGCAGTTCTTC
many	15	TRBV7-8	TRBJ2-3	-	CASSLQGARRDTQYF	TGTGCCAGCAGCCTTCAAGGGGCACGGCGGGATACGCAGTATTTT
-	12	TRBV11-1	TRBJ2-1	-	CASRAPSGVVFF	TGTGCCAGCAGGGCCCCGAGCGGAGTCGTGTTCTTC
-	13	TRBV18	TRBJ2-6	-	CASSPTGANVLTF	TGTGCCAGCTCACCAACCGGGGCCAACGTCCTGACTTTC
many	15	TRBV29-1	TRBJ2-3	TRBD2	CSVVTSGASTDTQYF	TGCAGCGTGGTAACTAGCGGGGCCAGCACAGATACGCAGTATTTT
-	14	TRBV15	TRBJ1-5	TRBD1	CATKDRGSNQPQHF	TGTGCCACCAAGGACAGGGGAAGCAATCAGCCCCAGCATTTT
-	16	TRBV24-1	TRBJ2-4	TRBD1	CATSDSRGLAKNIQYF	TGTGCCACCAGTGATTCCAGGGGGCTTGCCAAAAACATTCAGTACTTC
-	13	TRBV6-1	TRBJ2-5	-	CASSPRVWETQYF	TGTGCCAGCAGCCCCCGGGTTTGGGAGACCCAGTACTTC
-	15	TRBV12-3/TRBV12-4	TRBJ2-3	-	CASSLQQGSSDTQYF	TGTGCCAGCAGTTTGCAACAGGGATCGTCAGATACGCAGTATTTT
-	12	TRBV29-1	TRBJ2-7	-	CSVGLGSYEQYF	TGCAGCGTTGGGCTAGGCAGCTACGAGCAGTACTTC
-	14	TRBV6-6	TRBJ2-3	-	CASRPPGVTDTQYF	TGTGCCAGCCGCCCCCCAGGGGTCACAGATACGCAGTATTTT
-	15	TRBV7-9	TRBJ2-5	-	CASSSASGGGETQYF	TGTGCCAGCAGCTCGGCGTCAGGAGGGGGGGAGACCCAGTACTTC
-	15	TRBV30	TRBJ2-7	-	CAWSVHGGYYYEQYF	TGTGCCTGGAGTGTACACGGGGGATACTACTACGAGCAGTACTTC
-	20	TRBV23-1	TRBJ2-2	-	CASSHCGCRTRVRTPGSCFF	-
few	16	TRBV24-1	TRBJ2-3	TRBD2	CATSDFRRENPDTQYF	TGTGCCACCAGTGATTTCAGGCGGGAGAATCCAGATACGCAGTATTTT
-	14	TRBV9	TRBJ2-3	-	CASSVAQTADTQYF	TGTGCCAGCAGCGTAGCTCAGACAGCAGATACGCAGTATTTT
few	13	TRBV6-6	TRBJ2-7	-	CASSYADSYEQYF	TGTGCCAGCAGTTACGCCGACTCCTACGAGCAGTACTTC
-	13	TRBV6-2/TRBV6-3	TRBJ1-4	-	CASCGSTNEKLFF	TGTGCCAGCTGCGGATCAACTAATGAAAAACTGTTTTTT
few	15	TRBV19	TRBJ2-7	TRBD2	CASSTGLAASYEQYF	TGTGCCAGTAGTACCGGACTAGCGGCATCCTACGAGCAGTACTTC
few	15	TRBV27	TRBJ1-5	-	CASRSTGMDSQPQHF	TGTGCCAGCAGGAGCACAGGAATGGATTCTCAGCCCCAGCATTTT
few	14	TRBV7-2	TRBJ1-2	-	CASSYRKSDYGYTF	TGTGCCAGCAGCTACCGGAAATCGGACTATGGCTACACCTTC
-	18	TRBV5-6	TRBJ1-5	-	CASSQTTTGRGSNQPQHF	TGTGCCAGCAGCCAAACGACCACAGGGAGGGGGAGCAATCAGCCCCAGCATTTT
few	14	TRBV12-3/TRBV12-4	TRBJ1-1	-	CASSGDRRNTEAFF	TGTGCCAGCAGTGGGGACCGCAGGAACACTGAAGCTTTCTTT
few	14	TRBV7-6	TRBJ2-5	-	CASSLEDRRETQYF	TGTGCCAGCAGCTTAGAGGATCGCCGAGAGACCCAGTACTTC
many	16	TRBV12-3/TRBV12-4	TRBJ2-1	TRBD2	CASSLEGAGGPYEQFF	TGTGCCAGCAGTTTAGAAGGGGCGGGGGGGCCGTATGAGCAGTTCTTC
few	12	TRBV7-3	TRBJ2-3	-	CASSSDADTQYF	TGTGCCAGCAGCTCTGATGCAGATACGCAGTATTTT
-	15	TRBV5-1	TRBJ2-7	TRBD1	CASSMTGQGAIEQYF	TGCGCCAGCAGCATGACCGGACAGGGGGCGATCGAGCAGTACTTC
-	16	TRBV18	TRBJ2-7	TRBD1	CASSSKEKTGSYEQYF	TGTGCCAGCTCGTCGAAAGAGAAGACAGGGTCGTACGAGCAGTACTTC
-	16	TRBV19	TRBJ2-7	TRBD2	CASSSPTSGRVYEQYF	TGTGCCAGTAGTAGCCCCACTAGCGGGAGGGTATACGAGCAGTACTTC
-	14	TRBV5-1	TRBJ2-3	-	CASRWQGKADTQYF	TGCGCCAGCAGATGGCAGGGGAAAGCAGATACGCAGTATTTT